The clone carrying this T cell receptor beta chain occurred many times. Its target is not known. The CDR3 spans 16 residues. Germline CDR1 reads MDHEN; CDR2 reads SYDVKM. The V segment lost 4 bases and the J segment 2 bases; nucleotides outside the gene matches: 11. As to time point: persistent/refractory GD, antithyroid drugs over 5 years with positive TRAb. The TCR library used RNA extracted from PBMCs. These data originate in a study of regulatory T cells in long-lasting Graves disease. Points from the study as a whole: New patients shared 750 to 1,000 public clonotypes, fewer than the roughly 2,600 shared by persistent patients.

Combining iRepertoire HTBI primers with Arm-PCR of CDR3 regions, the authors built TCR beta libraries. TCRdb recomputed calls from the multiplex PCR reads with MiXCR, one row per CDR3 protein. The top ten hold 25% to 35% of the sample, which has 300,000 to 400,000 distinct CDR3 sequences, about 20% seen once. The chain combines TRBV28 with TRBJ2-7; 7 bases agree with TRBD1. Here the sequenced sample was peripheral blood mononuclear cells (PBMCs), taken when the disease was refractory, from a patient treated with antithyroid drugs. The receptor's source is a female donor with Graves disease. The CDR3 loop reads CASSSRYGTETYEQYF. The DNA for the CDR3 is TGTGCCAGCAGTTCCCGCTACGGGACAGAAACCTACGAGCAGTACTTC.